This passage covers 3 T cell receptor beta chains from one sample sequenced in a study of T cell responses to AZD1222 COVID-19 vaccine. Here immunoSEQ multiplex PCR was the method, and the copy in TCRdb shows in-frame clones only, minus some. The sample has fewer than 110,000 clones, around nine tenths seen once; the top ten hold about 6.8%. This specimen consisted of peripheral blood, obtained 28 days after the second AZD1222 dose. These TCRs come from an adult who received the AZD1222 COVID-19 vaccine.

This chain links TRBV7-9 with TRBJ2-1, with 7 bases matching TRBD1. The trim removed 5 bases at V and 5 bases at J, leaving 9 bases unmatched. Germline lookup yields CDR1 SEHNR and CDR2 FQNEAQ (reference sequence). CDR3 length: 15 residues. CDR3 DNA: TGTGCCAGCAGCCGAAAAAAGACAGGGAACAATGAGCAGTTCTTC. Protein: CASSRKKTGNNEQFF.

The J gene is TRBJ1-1, the V gene TRBV7-2; no reliable D call. The CDR3 has 14 residues. Germline CDR1 is SGHTA and CDR2 is FQGNSA. V lost 2 bases and J lost 0, with 7 bases in between. The CDR3 DNA reads as TGTGCCAGCAGCTTAACGGTTTTGAACACTGAAGCTTTCTTT. Translation gives CASSLTVLNTEAFF.

V and J are TRBV19 and TRBJ1-4, with D possibly being TRBD1 (5 bases). This CDR3 has 15 residues. Trimming took 5 bases from V and 10 from J, leaving 20 bases between them. From germline, CDR1 is LNHDA and CDR2 SQIVND (reference sequence). CDR3 bases: TGTGCCAGTAGTGATCAGGGCCCCTTCGTCGGAAAACTGTTTTTT. This encodes CASSDQGPFVGKLFF.